One and the same sample provided the 12 T cell receptor beta chains below, sequenced in a study of T cell responses to AZD1222 COVID-19 vaccine. The assay was immunoSEQ multiplex PCR, and TCRdb's table has in-frame clones only and misses some. The sample lists 150,000 to 200,000 clones, 70% to 90% seen once, with 6.1% in the top ten. Sequenced here: peripheral blood, sampled on day 0 of AZD1222 vaccination. These TCRs come from an adult in good health.

The chain is built from TRBV6-6 and TRBJ2-5; D perhaps matches TRBD2 (5 bases). This CDR3 has 12 residues. V dropped 2 bases and J dropped 5 bases, with 6 bases sitting between them. Germline loops: CDR1 MNHNY, CDR2 SVGAGI (reference sequence). Here the CDR3 DNA reads TGTGCCAGCAGTTACAAGCGGGAGACCCAGTACTTC. Its protein product is CASSYKRETQYF.

This chain links TRBV24-1 with TRBJ1-6; TRBD1 aligns across 10 bases. Germline V gene sequence: CDR1 KGHDR, CDR2 SFDVKD. This CDR3 region has 16 residues. With V trimmed by 4 bases and J by 7 bases, 6 bases remained unmatched. The CDR3 coding sequence is TGTGCCACCAGTGAACAGACAGGGGGCGGAAATTCACCCCTCCACTTT. The encoded protein is CATSEQTGGGNSPLHF.

The chain uses TRBV5-1 and TRBJ1-3; D is undetermined. Germline loops: CDR1 SGHRS, CDR2 YFSETQ. V was cut by 5 bases and J by 0 bases, with 12 bases left in between. The CDR3 extends over 15 amino acids. The DNA of the CDR3 is TGCGCCAGCAGTTCGGCGGCTACCTCTGGAAACACCATATATTTT. Protein: CASSSAATSGNTIYF.

The genes are TRBV2 and TRBJ2-7; D unresolved. The CDR3 is 13 amino acids. The germline V and J ends were trimmed by 6 bases and 5 bases, with 14 bases remaining between them. Germline loops: CDR1 SNHLY, CDR2 FYNNEI. In DNA, the CDR3 is TGTGCCAGCAGATTCCCTAACTTCGACGAGCAGTACTTC. Translating it yields CASRFPNFDEQYF.

This clone has a single count. The V gene is TRBV27, the J gene TRBJ1-2, with D perhaps matching TRBD1 (6 bases). The CDR3 runs to 12 residues. Trimming left V 3 bases short and J 8 bases short, with 10 bases between. CDR1 and CDR2 (germline): MNHEY, SMNVEV (reference sequence). The CDR3 DNA follows: TGTGCCAGCAGTTTTGAGGGGGAGGGCTACACCTTC. Encoded protein: CASSFEGEGYTF.

V and J are TRBV5-4 and TRBJ1-2, with 7 bases that match TRBD1. The CDR3 has 16 residues. V lost 1 base and J lost 4; bases outside the gene matches: 10. From germline, CDR1 is SGHNT and CDR2 YYREEE (reference sequence). CDR3 in DNA: TGTGCCAGCAGCTTGTCCGGGACAGCGATCCTCTATGGCTACACCTTC. It encodes CASSLSGTAILYGYTF.

The chain has TRBV6-1 and TRBJ1-4; 11 bases are a match to TRBD1. CDR3 length equals 17 residues. Trimming removed 0 bases from V and 8 bases from J; junction bases left unmatched: 8. Germline V gene sequence: CDR1 MNHNS, CDR2 SASEGT. The CDR3 bases are TGTGCCAGCAGTGAAGCGGCAGGGACAGGGGGTTGGGAAAAACTGTTTTTT. Its translation is CASSEAAGTGGWEKLFF.

The V and J genes are TRBV11-2 and TRBJ2-5; D is undetermined. The CDR3 loop spans 15 amino acids. Germline lookup yields CDR1 SGHAT and CDR2 FQNNGV. Trimming took 1 base from V and 5 from J, leaving 14 bases between them. Here the CDR3 reads CASSLVGDPGETQYF. The CDR3 DNA is TGTGCCAGCAGCTTAGTTGGTGACCCTGGGGAGACCCAGTACTTC.

The chain has TRBV11-2 and TRBJ2-7, with D uncertain. Trimming left V 1 base short and J 6 bases short, with 7 bases between. The germline V gene has CDR1 SGHAT and CDR2 FQNNGV. There are 12 residues in the CDR3. The CDR3 bases are TGTGCCAGCAGCTTAGGGTTCGCCGAGCAGTACTTC. Its protein product is CASSLGFAEQYF.

The V and J genes are TRBV10-3 and TRBJ2-2, with TRBD2 identical over 9 bases. Germline V gene data show CDR1 as ENHRY and CDR2 as SYGVKD. J was trimmed by 0 bases and V by 2 bases; bases with no gene match: 10. The CDR3 is made up of 19 amino acids. The CDR3: CAISERRLADPANTGELFF. Written as DNA, the CDR3 is TGTGCCATCAGTGAGCGGCGACTAGCGGATCCCGCGAACACCGGGGAGCTGTTTTTT.

V gene TRBV30 combines with J gene TRBJ2-7; no firm D call. Between the trimmed V and J ends, which lost 4 bases and 0 bases, there was a span of 10 bases. The V gene's germline CDR1 is GTSNPN and CDR2 SVGIG (reference sequence). The CDR3 consists of 13 residues. The CDR3 coding sequence is TGTGCCTGGATTACAGCGAGCTCCTACGAGCAGTACTTC. Protein sequence: CAWITASSYEQYF.

The CDR3 protein is CASSPGGTENTEAFF. DNA for the CDR3: TGTGCCAGCAGCCCAGGCGGGACCGAGAACACTGAAGCTTTCTTT. This chain links TRBV5-4 with TRBJ1-1; D perhaps matches TRBD1 (5 bases). This CDR3 has 15 residues. Germline V gives CDR1 SGHNT, CDR2 YYREEE (reference sequence). Trimming took 4 bases from V and 1 from J, leaving 14 bases between them.